Below are 22 T cell receptor beta chains sequenced from a single sample in a study of CD8 T cells in ankylosing spondylitis (dated by TCRdb to the late 2010s). The research as a whole found: Blood from ankylosing spondylitis patients appeared to be characterized by a TCR beta motif made up of 8 or 9 highly homologous amino acid variants.

Antigen specificity for these receptors is unknown. Libraries were prepared through 5' RACE. Sequencing used an Illumina HiSeq 2500. The raw public reads went through TCRdb reprocessing: fastp at Q25, MiXCR clone calling, in-frame beta chains kept. CDR3 protein sequences are deduplicated, and each keeps its most common genes and DNA. Across this sample there are some 800,000 distinct CDR3 sequences, with approximately 12% seen only once. Under 0.6% of the sample is held by the ten biggest clonotypes. The sequencing input was blood, either unsorted or a sorted T cell fraction (not recorded which). The receptors shown here come from a male donor with ankylosing spondylitis.

This sequence joins TRBV5-1 and TRBJ2-1; TRBD2 might be the D (7 bases). Trimming took 2 bases from V and 5 from J, leaving 14 bases between them. This CDR3 is 15 amino acids long. CDR1 SGHRS and CDR2 YFSETQ come from the germline V gene. In nucleotides, the CDR3 is TGCGCCAGCAGCTTCGACGGGGGGCCAGACAATGAGCAGTTCTTC. Protein product: CASSFDGGPDNEQFF.

This clonotype was counted only a few times. V is TRBV10-3 and J is TRBJ2-2; D is uncertain. Germline V gene sequence: CDR1 ENHRY, CDR2 SYGVKD. V lost 8 bases, J lost 6 bases, and 13 bases lay in between. This CDR3 region has 13 residues. The chain's CDR3 is CAIRPNQAGELFF. The CDR3 coding sequence is TGTGCCATCCGGCCCAATCAGGCCGGGGAGCTGTTTTTT.

This clonotype has just a few counts. The CDR3 nucleotides are TGTGCCACCATGAGGAGCGGGGGAGAAGATACGCAGTATTTT. Protein product: CATMRSGGEDTQYF. V and J are TRBV6-2 or TRBV6-3 and TRBJ2-3, with TRBD2 identical over 8 bases. The CDR3 runs to 14 residues. Trimming took 10 bases from V and 5 from J; bases not matched to a gene: 11. CDR1 and CDR2 from the germline V gene are MNHEY and SVGEGT.

This clonotype was counted a few times. The genes are TRBV7-9 and TRBJ1-1, with D maybe TRBD1 (5 bases). Trimming took off 7 bases at V and 5 bases at J, with 14 bases between the two ends. The CDR3 contains 13 residues. Germline lookup yields CDR1 SEHNR and CDR2 FQNEAQ (reference sequence). The CDR3 reads CASIRRQSTEAFF. The CDR3 DNA follows: TGTGCCAGCATCAGACGACAGAGTACTGAAGCTTTCTTT.

This clonotype was counted only a few times. The V and J genes are TRBV9 and TRBJ2-7, with 7 bases fitting TRBD1. The V gene end was trimmed by 2 bases and the J gene end by 4 bases; junction bases not matched to a gene: 6. CDR3 length: 14 residues. Germline lookup yields CDR1 SGDLS and CDR2 YYNGEE. CDR3: CASSVTGTHYEQYF. In DNA form, the CDR3 reads TGTGCCAGCAGCGTGACAGGGACCCATTACGAGCAGTACTTC.

The V gene is TRBV29-1, the J gene TRBJ2-1; 7 bases agree with TRBD2. The ends lost 6 bases at V and 8 bases at J; junction bases unmatched: 10. Germline V gene lookup returns CDR1 SQVTM and CDR2 ANQGSEA. The CDR3 is 13 residues long. In nucleotides, the CDR3 is TGCAGCGTCCATCTCGGTGCGGGGGATGAGCAGTTCTTC. This encodes CSVHLGAGDEQFF.

This clonotype appeared a few times. The chain combines TRBV7-9 with TRBJ1-1; the match to TRBD1 covers 7 bases. The V gene's germline CDR1 is SEHNR and CDR2 FQNEAQ (reference sequence). This CDR3 comprises 13 residues. The V segment lost 3 bases and the J segment 11 bases; nucleotides outside the gene matches: 9. This chain's CDR3 is CASSLEGQSAAFF. CDR3 DNA: TGTGCCAGCAGCTTGGAGGGACAGTCGGCGGCTTTCTTT.

There are a few counts of this clonotype. The rearrangement joins TRBV11-1 to TRBJ2-7; D is possibly TRBD2 (6 bases). The CDR3 is 16 amino acids. Germline V gene lookup returns CDR1 SGHAT and CDR2 FQDESV (reference sequence). V dropped 5 bases and J dropped 0 bases, with 17 bases sitting between them. The CDR3 nucleotides are TGTGCCAGCAGCGGAACCGGGACTGATAGCTCCTACGAGCAGTACTTC. It specifies CASSGTGTDSSYEQYF.

The sample holds a few counts of this clonotype. The CDR3 spells CASSSTGRANTEAFF. CDR3 bases: TGTGCCAGCAGCTCGACCGGGAGGGCGAACACTGAAGCTTTCTTT. This chain connects TRBV5-6 to TRBJ1-1; D unresolved. Trimming left V 3 bases short and J 1 base short, with 13 bases between. In germline, CDR1 is SGHDT, CDR2 YYEEEE. The CDR3 covers 15 residues.

The chain couples TRBV20-1 to TRBJ1-5; D possibly corresponds to TRBD1 (6 bases). The CDR3 loop spans 14 amino acids. CDR1 and CDR2 from the germline V gene are DFQATT and SNEGSKA (reference sequence). The V gene lost 3 bases and the J gene lost 8 bases, with 17 bases spanning the gap. The DNA of the CDR3 is TGCAGTGCTAGCAAAGGACAGCCTCTCGAGCCCCAGCATTTT. As protein: CSASKGQPLEPQHF.

This chain connects TRBV5-1 to TRBJ2-1, with 8 bases matching TRBD2. V dropped 4 bases and J dropped 8; count of bases not matched to a gene: 20. CDR3 length: 18 amino acids. Germline V gene sequence: CDR1 SGHRS, CDR2 YFSETQ. This CDR3 reads CASSLPRVYGVAGYEQFF. The CDR3 region has the DNA TGCGCCAGCAGCCTCCCGAGGGTTTATGGGGTAGCGGGGTATGAGCAGTTCTTC.

The rearrangement uses TRBV6-1 and TRBJ2-7; 7 nucleotides agree with TRBD2. Germline V gene sequence: CDR1 MNHNS, CDR2 SASEGT. CDR3 size: 15 residues. The junction had 15 bases not matched to a gene; V was cut back by 6 bases and J by 7 bases. The CDR3 DNA follows: TGTGCCAGCAGATCCGGACTAGTGGTCGAGGGTGAGCAGTACTTC. Encoded protein: CASRSGLVVEGEQYF.

This clonotype was detected many times. This chain links TRBV7-8 with TRBJ2-7; TRBD1 is a possible D gene (5 bases). Germline V lookup: CDR1 SGHVS, CDR2 FQNEAQ. The V end lost 4 bases, the J end lost 0 bases, and 16 bases lay between the germline ends. The CDR3 has 16 residues. The CDR3 reads CASSSRTPLFSYEQYF. The CDR3 DNA follows: TGTGCCAGCAGCTCACGGACACCCTTATTCTCCTACGAGCAGTACTTC.

In this sample, this clonotype turned up a few times. J is TRBJ2-1 and V is TRBV24-1, with a weak D call TRBD1 (5 bases). The germline V gene has CDR1 KGHDR and CDR2 SFDVKD. The CDR3 runs 16 residues. V was pared by 1 base and J by 3 bases, with 12 bases between. The CDR3 region is CATSDFPHDSYNEQFF. The CDR3 region has the DNA TGTGCCACCAGTGATTTCCCTCATGACAGCTACAATGAGCAGTTCTTC.

The V and J genes are TRBV15 and TRBJ2-5, with D perhaps TRBD1 (5 bases). This CDR3 comprises 14 residues. Germline V gives CDR1 LNHNV, CDR2 YYDKDF (reference sequence). V lost 5 bases, J lost 0 bases, and 10 bases lay in between. CDR3 loop: CATSRQMNQETQYF. CDR3 nucleotides: TGTGCCACCAGCCGACAGATGAACCAAGAGACCCAGTACTTC.

The J gene is TRBJ2-1, the V gene TRBV9, with D tentatively TRBD1 or TRBD2 (5 bases each). The CDR3 consists of 17 residues. CDR1 and CDR2 (germline): SGDLS, YYNGEE. Trimming left V 0 bases short and J 0 bases short, with 13 bases between. CDR3 region: CASSVGLWGSSYNEQFF. The CDR3 bases are TGTGCCAGCAGCGTAGGACTTTGGGGGAGCTCCTACAATGAGCAGTTCTTC.

This clonotype was observed a handful of times. This chain joins TRBV20-1 and TRBJ2-5; possibly TRBD1 for D (6 bases). Germline V CDR1 and CDR2: DFQATT, SNEGSKA (reference sequence). This CDR3 spans 14 amino acids. Trimming removed 5 bases at V and 9 bases at J, with 22 bases between. CDR3 sequence reads: CSAQGWGLRGSQYF. CDR3 DNA sequence: TGCAGTGCTCAAGGATGGGGGCTCCGAGGGTCCCAGTACTTC.

A few counts support this clonotype. The rearrangement joins TRBV20-1 to TRBJ2-7, with 8 bases lining up with TRBD1. The CDR3 contains 14 residues. Germline values: CDR1 DFQATT, CDR2 SNEGSKA (reference sequence). The V segment lost 6 bases and the J segment 1 base; nucleotides outside the gene matches: 8. In DNA form, the CDR3 reads TGCAGTGCCGCCGAGGACAGGGATTCCTACGAGCAGTACTTC. Translation: CSAAEDRDSYEQYF.

This chain joins TRBV5-1 and TRBJ2-7, with D tentatively TRBD2 (5 bases). This CDR3 spans 14 amino acids. Trimming removed 1 base at V and 7 bases at J, with 15 bases between. CDR1 and CDR2 from the germline V gene are SGHRS and YFSETQ. Written as DNA, the CDR3 is TGCGCCAGCAGCTTGCAACTAGGATCGGGGGAGCAGTACTTC. Translated: CASSLQLGSGEQYF.

The chain combines TRBV20-1 with TRBJ1-1; weak D call: TRBD1 (6 bases). Trimming cost V 7 bases and J 1 base, with 19 bases left between them. Per the germline V gene, CDR1 is DFQATT and CDR2 is SNEGSKA (reference sequence). This CDR3 is 15 amino acids long. The CDR3 spells CSGANIWGRNTEAFF. DNA for the CDR3: TGCAGTGGGGCAAATATATGGGGGCGGAACACTGAAGCTTTCTTT.

A few counts support this clonotype. The chain combines TRBV20-1 with TRBJ2-3, with D possibly matching TRBD1 (5 bases). CDR1 is DFQATT and CDR2 is SNEGSKA in the germline V gene (reference sequence). V lost 0 bases to trimming and J lost 0 bases, with 7 bases between them. This CDR3 spans 14 amino acids. In nucleotides, the CDR3 is TGCAGTGCTAGAGAGACAGCCAGCACAGATACGCAGTATTTT. Translation gives CSARETASTDTQYF.

The chain is built from TRBV5-1 and TRBJ2-1; TRBD2 might be the D (6 bases). CDR3 length equals 13 residues. CDR1 is SGHRS and CDR2 is YFSETQ in the germline V gene. The V end lost 9 bases, the J end lost 1 base, and 11 bases lay between the germline ends. The CDR3, as DNA: TGCGCCACTTCGGAGGGGTCCTACAATGAGCAGTTCTTC. Its protein is CATSEGSYNEQFF. The entire variable domain, with the rest obtained from reference TRBV5-1 and TRBJ2-1, is as follows: KAGVTQTPRYLIKTRGQQVTLSCSPISGHRSVSWYQQTPGQGLQFLFEYFSETQRNKGNFPGRFSGRQFSNSRSEMNVSTLELGDSALYLCATSEGSYNEQFFGPGTRLTVL.